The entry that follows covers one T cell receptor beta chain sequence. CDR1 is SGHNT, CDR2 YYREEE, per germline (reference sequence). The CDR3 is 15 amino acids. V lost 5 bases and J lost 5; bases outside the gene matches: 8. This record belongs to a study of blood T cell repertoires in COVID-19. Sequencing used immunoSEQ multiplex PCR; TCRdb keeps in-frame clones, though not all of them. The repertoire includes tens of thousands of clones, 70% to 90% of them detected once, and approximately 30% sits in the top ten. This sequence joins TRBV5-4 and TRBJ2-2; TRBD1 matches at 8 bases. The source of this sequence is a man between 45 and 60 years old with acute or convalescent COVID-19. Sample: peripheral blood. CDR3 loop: CASRAGTGSTGELFF. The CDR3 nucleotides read TGTGCCAGCAGGGCCGGGACAGGTAGTACCGGGGAGCTGTTTTTT.